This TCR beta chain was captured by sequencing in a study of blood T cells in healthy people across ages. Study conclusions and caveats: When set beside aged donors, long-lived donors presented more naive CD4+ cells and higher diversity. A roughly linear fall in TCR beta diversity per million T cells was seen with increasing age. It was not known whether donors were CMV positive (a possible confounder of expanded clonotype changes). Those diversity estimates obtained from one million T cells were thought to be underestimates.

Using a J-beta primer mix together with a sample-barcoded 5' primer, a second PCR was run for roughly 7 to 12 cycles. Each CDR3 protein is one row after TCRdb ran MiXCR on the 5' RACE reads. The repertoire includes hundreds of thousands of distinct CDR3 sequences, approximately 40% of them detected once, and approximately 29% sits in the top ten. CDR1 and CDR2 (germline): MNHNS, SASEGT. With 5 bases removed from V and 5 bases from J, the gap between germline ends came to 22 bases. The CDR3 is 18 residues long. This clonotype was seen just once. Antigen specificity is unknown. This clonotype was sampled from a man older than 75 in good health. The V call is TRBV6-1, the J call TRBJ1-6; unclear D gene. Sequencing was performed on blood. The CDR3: CASSLLGMASSHNSPLHF. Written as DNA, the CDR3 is TGTGCCAGCAGTCTCCTGGGGATGGCGAGTAGCCATAATTCACCCCTCCACTTT.